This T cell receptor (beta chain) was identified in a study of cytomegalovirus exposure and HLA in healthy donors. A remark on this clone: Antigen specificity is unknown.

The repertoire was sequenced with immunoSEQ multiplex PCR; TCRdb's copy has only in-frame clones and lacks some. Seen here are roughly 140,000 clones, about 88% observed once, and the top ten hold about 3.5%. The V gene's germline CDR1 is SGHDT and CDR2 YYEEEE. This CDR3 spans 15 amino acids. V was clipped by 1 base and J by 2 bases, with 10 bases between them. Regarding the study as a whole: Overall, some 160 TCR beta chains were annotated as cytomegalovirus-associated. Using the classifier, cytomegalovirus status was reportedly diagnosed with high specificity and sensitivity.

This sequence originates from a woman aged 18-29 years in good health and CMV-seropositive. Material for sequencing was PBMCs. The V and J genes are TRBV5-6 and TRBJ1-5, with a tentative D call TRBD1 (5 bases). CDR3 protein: CASSLYSRGNQPQHF. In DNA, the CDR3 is TGTGCCAGCAGCTTGTATTCCAGGGGCAATCAGCCCCAGCATTTT.